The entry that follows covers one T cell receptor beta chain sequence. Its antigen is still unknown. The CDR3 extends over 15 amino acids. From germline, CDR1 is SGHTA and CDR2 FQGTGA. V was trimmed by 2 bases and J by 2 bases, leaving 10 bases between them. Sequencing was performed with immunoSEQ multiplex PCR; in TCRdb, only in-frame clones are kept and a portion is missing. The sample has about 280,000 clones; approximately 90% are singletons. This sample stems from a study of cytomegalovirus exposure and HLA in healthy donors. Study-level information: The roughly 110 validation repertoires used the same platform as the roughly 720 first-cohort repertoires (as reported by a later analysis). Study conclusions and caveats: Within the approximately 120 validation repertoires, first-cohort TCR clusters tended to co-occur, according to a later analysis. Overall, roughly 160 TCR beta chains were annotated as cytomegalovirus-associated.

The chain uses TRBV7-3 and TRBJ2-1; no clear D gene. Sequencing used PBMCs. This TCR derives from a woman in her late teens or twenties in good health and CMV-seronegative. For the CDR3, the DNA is TGTGCCAGCAGCTTAGAGGTCGCCACCTACAATGAGCAGTTCTTC. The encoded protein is CASSLEVATYNEQFF.